The text below deals with one T cell receptor beta chain. Its antigen remains unidentified. This sample is part of a study of beta chain features in type 1 diabetes. The overall study: All of the samples together had over 90 million sorted cells examined. General study results and limits: A closer apparent resemblance between naive, central memory and Treg TCRB repertoires was seen in patients than in healthy donors.

The authors reverse transcribed all of the isolated RNA, so sequencing captured expressed TCRB transcripts. Profiling relied on immunoSEQ multiplex PCR, and the TCRdb table lists in-frame clones only, not all of them. The table shows 200,000 to 300,000 clones, with 14% occurring only once. The origin of this receptor is a woman aged 40 to 50 in good health. The sequenced sample consisted of naive CD4+ T cells from blood.

The CDR3: CASRLTGDTGELFF. As DNA, the CDR3 is TGTGCCAGCAGATTGACAGGGGACACCGGGGAGCTGTTTTTT. V and J are TRBV9 and TRBJ2-2; 8 positions agree with TRBD1. The CDR3 loop spans 14 amino acids. Germline V gene sequence: CDR1 SGDLS, CDR2 YYNGEE. V trimming: 5 bases; J trimming: 3 bases; junction bases outside the gene matches: 3.